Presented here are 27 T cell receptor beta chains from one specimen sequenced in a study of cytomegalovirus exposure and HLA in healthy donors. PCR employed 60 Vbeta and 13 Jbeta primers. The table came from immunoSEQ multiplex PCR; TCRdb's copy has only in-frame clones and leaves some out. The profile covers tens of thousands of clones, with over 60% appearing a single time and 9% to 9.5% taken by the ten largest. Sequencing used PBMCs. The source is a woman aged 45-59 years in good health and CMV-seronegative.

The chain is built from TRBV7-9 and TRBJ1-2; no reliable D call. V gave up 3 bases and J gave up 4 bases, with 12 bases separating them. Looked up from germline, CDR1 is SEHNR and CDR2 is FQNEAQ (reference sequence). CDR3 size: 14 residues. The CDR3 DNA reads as TGTGCCAGCAGCTTTGGGCAGGAGGGCTATGGCTACACCTTC. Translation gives CASSFGQEGYGYTF.

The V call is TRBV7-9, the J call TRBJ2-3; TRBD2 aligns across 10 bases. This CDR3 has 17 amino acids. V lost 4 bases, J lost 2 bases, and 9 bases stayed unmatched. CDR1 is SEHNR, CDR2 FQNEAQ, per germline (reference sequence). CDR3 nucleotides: TGTGCCAGCAGCTCCCCCCGGGGACTAGCGTTCACAGATACGCAGTATTTT. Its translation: CASSSPRGLAFTDTQYF.

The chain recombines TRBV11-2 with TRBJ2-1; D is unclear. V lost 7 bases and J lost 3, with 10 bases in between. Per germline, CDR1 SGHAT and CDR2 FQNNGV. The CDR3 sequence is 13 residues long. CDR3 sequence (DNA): TGTGCCAGCACCCTCGGCGGCTACAATGAGCAGTTCTTC. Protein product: CASTLGGYNEQFF.

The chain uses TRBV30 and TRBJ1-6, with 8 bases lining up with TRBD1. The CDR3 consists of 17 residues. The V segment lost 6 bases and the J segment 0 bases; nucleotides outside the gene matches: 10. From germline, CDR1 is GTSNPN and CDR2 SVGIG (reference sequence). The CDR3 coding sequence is TGTGCCTGCCCGCCTACAGGGGGGAGCTCCTATAATTCACCCCTCCACTTT. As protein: CACPPTGGSSYNSPLHF.

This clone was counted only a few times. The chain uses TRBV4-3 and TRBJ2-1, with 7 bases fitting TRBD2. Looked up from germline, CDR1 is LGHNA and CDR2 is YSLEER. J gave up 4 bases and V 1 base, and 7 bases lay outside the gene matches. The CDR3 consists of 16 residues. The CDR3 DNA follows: TGCGCCAGCAGCCAAGCAGCCCCGGGGGGATACAATGAGCAGTTCTTC. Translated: CASSQAAPGGYNEQFF.

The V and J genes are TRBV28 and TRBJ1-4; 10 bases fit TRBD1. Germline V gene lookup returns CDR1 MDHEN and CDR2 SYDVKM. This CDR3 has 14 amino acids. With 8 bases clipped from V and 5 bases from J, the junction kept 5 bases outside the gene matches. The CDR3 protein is CASGGGQGNEKLFF. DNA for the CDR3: TGTGCCAGCGGGGGGGGACAGGGGAATGAAAAACTGTTTTTT.

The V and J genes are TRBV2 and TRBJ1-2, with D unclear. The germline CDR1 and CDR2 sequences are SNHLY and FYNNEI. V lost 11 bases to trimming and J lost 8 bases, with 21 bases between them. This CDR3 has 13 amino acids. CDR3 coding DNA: TGTGCCGACTGGACTGCAAGAAAGAGGGGCTACACCTTC. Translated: CADWTARKRGYTF.

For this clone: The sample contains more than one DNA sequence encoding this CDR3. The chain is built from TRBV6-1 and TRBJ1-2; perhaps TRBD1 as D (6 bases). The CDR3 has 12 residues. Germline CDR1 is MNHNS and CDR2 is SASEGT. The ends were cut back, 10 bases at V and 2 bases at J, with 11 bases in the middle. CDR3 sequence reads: CATGRGNYGYTF. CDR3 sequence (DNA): TGTGCCACCGGTAGGGGGAACTATGGCTACACCTTC.

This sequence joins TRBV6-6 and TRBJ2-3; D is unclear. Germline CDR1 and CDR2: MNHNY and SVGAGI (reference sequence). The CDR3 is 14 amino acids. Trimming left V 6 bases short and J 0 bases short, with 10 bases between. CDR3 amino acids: CASSLPTSTDTQYF. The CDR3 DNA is TGTGCCAGCAGCCTACCGACTAGCACAGATACGCAGTATTTT.

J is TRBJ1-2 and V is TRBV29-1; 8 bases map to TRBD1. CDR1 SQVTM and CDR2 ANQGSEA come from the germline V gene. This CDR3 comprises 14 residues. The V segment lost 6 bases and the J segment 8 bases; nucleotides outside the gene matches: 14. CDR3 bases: TGCAGCGTGGACCCCATCCAGGGGGCGCGGGGCTACACCTTC. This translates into CSVDPIQGARGYTF.

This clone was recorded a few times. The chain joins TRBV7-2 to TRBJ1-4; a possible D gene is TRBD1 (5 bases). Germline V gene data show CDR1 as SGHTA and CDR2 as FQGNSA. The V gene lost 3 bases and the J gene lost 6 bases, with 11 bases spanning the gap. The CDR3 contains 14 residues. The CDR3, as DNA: TGTGCCAGCAGCTTTAAGGGAGGGGATGAAAAACTGTTTTTT. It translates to CASSFKGGDEKLFF.

The CDR3 DNA reads TGCGCCAGCGGCCAGGGCGGTGGGGCCAACGTCCTGACTTTC. Protein product: CASGQGGGANVLTF. This chain connects TRBV5-1 to TRBJ2-6; TRBD1 is a possible D gene (5 bases). Germline V lookup: CDR1 SGHRS, CDR2 YFSETQ. V lost 7 bases, J lost 3 bases, and 11 bases lay in between. The CDR3 spans 14 residues.

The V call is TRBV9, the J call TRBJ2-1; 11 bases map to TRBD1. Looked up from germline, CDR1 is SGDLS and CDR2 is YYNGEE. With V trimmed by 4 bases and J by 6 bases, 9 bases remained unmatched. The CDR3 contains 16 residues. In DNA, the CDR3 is TGTGCCAGCAGCCCCTTGGGGGGGACAGGGGGCAATGAGCAGTTCTTC. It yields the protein CASSPLGGTGGNEQFF.

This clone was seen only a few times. CDR3 sequence (DNA): TGTGCCAGCAGTTCAGGGGCGGGGGTTGAAAAACTGTTTTTT. This gives the protein CASSSGAGVEKLFF. The V call is TRBV28, the J call TRBJ1-4; TRBD1 is a possible D gene (6 bases). Germline V CDR1 and CDR2: MDHEN, SYDVKM. The CDR3 sequence is 14 residues long. V lost 4 bases to trimming and J lost 7 bases, with 13 bases between them.

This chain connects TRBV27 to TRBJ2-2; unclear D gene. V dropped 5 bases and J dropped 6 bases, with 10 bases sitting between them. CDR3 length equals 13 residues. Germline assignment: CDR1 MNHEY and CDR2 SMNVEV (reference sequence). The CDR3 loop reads CASSRLPAGELFF. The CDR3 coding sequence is TGTGCCAGCAGTCGGTTGCCCGCCGGGGAGCTGTTTTTT.

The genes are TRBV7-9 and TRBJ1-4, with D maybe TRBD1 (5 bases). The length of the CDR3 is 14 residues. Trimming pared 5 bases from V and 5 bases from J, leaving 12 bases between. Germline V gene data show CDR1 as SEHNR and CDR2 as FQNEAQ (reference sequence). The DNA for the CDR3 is TGTGCCAGCAGCCCGACAGCCTCGAATGAAAAACTGTTTTTT. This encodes CASSPTASNEKLFF. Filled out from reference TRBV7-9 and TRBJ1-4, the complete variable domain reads DTGVSQNPRHKITKRGQNVTFRCDPISEHNRLYWYRQTLGQGPEFLTYFQNEAQLEKSRLLSDRFSAERPKGSFSTLEIQRTEQGDSAMYLCASSPTASNEKLFFGSGTQLSVL.

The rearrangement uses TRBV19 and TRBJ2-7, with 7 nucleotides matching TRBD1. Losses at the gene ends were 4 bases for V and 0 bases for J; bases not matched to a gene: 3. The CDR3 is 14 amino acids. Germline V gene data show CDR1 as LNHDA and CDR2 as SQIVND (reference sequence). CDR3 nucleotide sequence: TGTGCCAGTAGTAGGACAGGTAGCTCCTACGAGCAGTACTTC. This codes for CASSRTGSSYEQYF. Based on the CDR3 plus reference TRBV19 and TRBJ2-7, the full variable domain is DGGITQSPKYLFRKEGQNVTLSCEQNLNHDAMYWYRQDPGQGLRLIYYSQIVNDFQKGDIAEGYSVSREKKESFPLTVTSAQKNPTAFYLCASSRTGSSYEQYFGPGTRLTVT.

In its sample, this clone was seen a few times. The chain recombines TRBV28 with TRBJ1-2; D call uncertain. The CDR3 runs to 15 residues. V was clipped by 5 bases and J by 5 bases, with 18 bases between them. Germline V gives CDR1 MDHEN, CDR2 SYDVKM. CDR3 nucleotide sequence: TGTGCCAGCAGTCATTCGACATTCCCTCCTTATGGCTACACCTTC. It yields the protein CASSHSTFPPYGYTF.

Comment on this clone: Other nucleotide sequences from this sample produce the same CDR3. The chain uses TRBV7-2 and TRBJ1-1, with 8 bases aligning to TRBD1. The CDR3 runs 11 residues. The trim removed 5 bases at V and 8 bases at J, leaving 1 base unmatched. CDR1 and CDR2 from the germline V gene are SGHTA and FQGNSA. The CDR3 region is CASSPGGEAFF. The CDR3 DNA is TGTGCCAGCAGCCCAGGGGGCGAAGCTTTCTTT.

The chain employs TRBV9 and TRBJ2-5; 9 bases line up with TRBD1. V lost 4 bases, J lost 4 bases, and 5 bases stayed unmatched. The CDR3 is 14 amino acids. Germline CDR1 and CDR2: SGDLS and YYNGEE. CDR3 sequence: CASSPSQGAETQYF. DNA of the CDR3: TGTGCCAGCAGCCCCTCACAGGGGGCAGAGACCCAGTACTTC.

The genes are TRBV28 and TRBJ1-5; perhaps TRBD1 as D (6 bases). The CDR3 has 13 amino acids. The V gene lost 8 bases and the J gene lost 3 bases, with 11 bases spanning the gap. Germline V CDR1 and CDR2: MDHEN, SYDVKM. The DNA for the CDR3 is TGTGCCAGCGGACAGCCCAACAATCAGCCCCAGCATTTT. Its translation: CASGQPNNQPQHF.

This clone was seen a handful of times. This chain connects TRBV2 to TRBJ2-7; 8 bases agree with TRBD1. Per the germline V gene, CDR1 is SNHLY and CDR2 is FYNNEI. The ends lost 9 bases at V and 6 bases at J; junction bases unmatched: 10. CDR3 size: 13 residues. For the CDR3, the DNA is TGTGCCAGTCATCAGGACAGGGTGGGCGAGCAGTACTTC. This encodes CASHQDRVGEQYF.

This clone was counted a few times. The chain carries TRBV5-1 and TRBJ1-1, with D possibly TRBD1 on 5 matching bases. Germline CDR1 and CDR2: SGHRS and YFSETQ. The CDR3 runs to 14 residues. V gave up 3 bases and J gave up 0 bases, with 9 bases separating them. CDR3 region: CASSSDSMNTEAFF. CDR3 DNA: TGCGCCAGCAGCTCCGACAGCATGAACACTGAAGCTTTCTTT.

The CDR3 reads CASRPTGGNTGELFF. Here the CDR3 DNA reads TGTGCCAGCAGACCGACAGGGGGCAACACCGGGGAGCTGTTTTTT. V and J are TRBV7-9 and TRBJ2-2; the match to TRBD1 covers 10 bases. With V trimmed by 6 bases and J by 2 bases, 3 bases remained unmatched. Germline V lookup: CDR1 SEHNR, CDR2 FQNEAQ (reference sequence). This CDR3 has 15 amino acids. Based on the CDR3 plus reference TRBV7-9 and TRBJ2-2, the full variable domain is DTGVSQNPRHKITKRGQNVTFRCDPISEHNRLYWYRQTLGQGPEFLTYFQNEAQLEKSRLLSDRFSAERPKGSFSTLEIQRTEQGDSAMYLCASRPTGGNTGELFFGEGSRLTVL.

The CDR3 protein is CASSVGQILDGYTF. Here the CDR3 DNA reads TGTGCCAGCAGCGTAGGACAGATTTTAGATGGCTACACCTTC. This chain connects TRBV9 to TRBJ1-2; D may be TRBD1 (5 bases). CDR1 and CDR2 from the germline V gene are SGDLS and YYNGEE. There are 14 residues in the CDR3. V shed 0 bases and J shed 6 bases, with 12 bases lying between them.

The CDR3 is CASSLTTGGYEQYF. The CDR3, as DNA: TGCGCCAGCAGCTTGACCACAGGGGGCTACGAGCAGTACTTC. V usage is TRBV5-1 and J usage is TRBJ2-7, with TRBD1 identical over 8 bases. In germline, CDR1 is SGHRS, CDR2 YFSETQ. V gave up 1 base and J gave up 3 bases; unmatched junction bases: 3. This CDR3 is built from 14 residues.

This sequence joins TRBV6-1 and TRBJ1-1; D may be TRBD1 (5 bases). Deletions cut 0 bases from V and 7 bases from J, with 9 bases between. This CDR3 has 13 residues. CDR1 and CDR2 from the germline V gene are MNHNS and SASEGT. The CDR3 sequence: CASSEAYGGEAFF. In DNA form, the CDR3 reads TGTGCCAGCAGTGAAGCCTACGGGGGTGAAGCTTTCTTT.